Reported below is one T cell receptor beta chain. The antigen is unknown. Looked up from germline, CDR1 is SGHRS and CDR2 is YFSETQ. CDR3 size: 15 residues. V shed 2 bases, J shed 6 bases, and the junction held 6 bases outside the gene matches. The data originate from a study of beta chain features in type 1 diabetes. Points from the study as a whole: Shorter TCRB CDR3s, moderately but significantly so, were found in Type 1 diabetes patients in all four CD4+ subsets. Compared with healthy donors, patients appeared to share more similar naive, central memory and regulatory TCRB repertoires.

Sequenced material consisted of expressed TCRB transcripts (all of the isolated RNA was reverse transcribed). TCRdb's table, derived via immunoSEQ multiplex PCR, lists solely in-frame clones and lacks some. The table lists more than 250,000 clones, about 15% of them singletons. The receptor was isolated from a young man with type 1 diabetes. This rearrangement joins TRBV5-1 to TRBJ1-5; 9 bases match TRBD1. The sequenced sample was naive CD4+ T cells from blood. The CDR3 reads CASSFTGGASQPQHF. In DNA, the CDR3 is TGCGCCAGCAGCTTCACAGGGGGCGCATCTCAGCCCCAGCATTTT.